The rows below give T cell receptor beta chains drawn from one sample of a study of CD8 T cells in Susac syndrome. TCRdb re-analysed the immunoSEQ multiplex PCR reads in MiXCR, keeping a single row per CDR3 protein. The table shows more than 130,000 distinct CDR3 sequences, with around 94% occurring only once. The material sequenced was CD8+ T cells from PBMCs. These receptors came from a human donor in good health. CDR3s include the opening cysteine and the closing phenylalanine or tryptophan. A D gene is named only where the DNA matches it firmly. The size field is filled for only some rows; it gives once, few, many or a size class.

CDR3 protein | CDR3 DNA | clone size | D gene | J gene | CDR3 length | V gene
CTSSHPSADTQYF | TGCACCAGCAGCCATCCCAGCGCAGATACGCAGTATTTT | NA | NA | TRBJ2-3 | 13 | TRBV1
CSVDPIGGQETQYF | TGCAGCGTTGACCCTATCGGGGGACAAGAGACCCAGTACTTC | NA | NA | TRBJ2-5 | 14 | TRBV29-1
CASTLGNTYEQYF | TGTGCCAGCACATTGGGGAATACCTACGAGCAGTACTTC | NA | NA | TRBJ2-7 | 13 | TRBV7-9
CAWGLSGHEAFF | TGTGCCTGGGGACTCTCGGGCCATGAAGCTTTCTTT | once | NA | TRBJ1-1 | 12 | TRBV30
CASSWDRINDEQFF | TGTGCCAGCTCGTGGGACAGAATAAACGATGAGCAGTTCTTC | NA | TRBD1 | TRBJ2-1 | 14 | TRBV5-6
CASSLGTVSNQPQHF | TGTGCCAGCAGTTTAGGGACAGTTAGCAATCAGCCCCAGCATTTT | NA | TRBD1 | TRBJ1-5 | 15 | TRBV27
CSAAGGYSNQPQHF | TGCAGTGCTGCTGGCGGATATAGCAATCAGCCCCAGCATTTT | once | NA | TRBJ1-5 | 14 | TRBV20-1
CASSLMTRGTGNEQFF | TGTGCCAGCAGCTTGATGACTAGGGGTACGGGCAATGAGCAGTTCTTC | NA | NA | TRBJ2-1 | 16 | TRBV7-8
CAWSDPGTSGRFDTQYF | TGTGCCTGGAGCGACCCCGGGACTAGCGGGAGGTTTGATACGCAGTATTTT | NA | TRBD2 | TRBJ2-3 | 17 | TRBV30
CASSPYAGGGLNEQFF | TGTGCCAGCAGTCCCTACGCGGGAGGCGGGTTAAATGAGCAGTTCTTC | NA | TRBD2 | TRBJ2-1 | 16 | TRBV6-1